This T cell receptor (beta chain) was found in a study of cytomegalovirus exposure and HLA in healthy donors. The PCR had 60 Vbeta and 13 Jbeta primers. Clones were read by immunoSEQ multiplex PCR, and TCRdb kept only the in-frame ones, dropping some. The table includes over 150,000 clones, 75% to 85% detected once. Germline loops: CDR1 SGHTA, CDR2 FQGNSA. V lost 3 bases and J lost 10, with 13 bases in between. This CDR3 spans 13 amino acids. A single count supports this clone. What it binds is not known. Study conclusions and caveats: When the data were analyzed later, several of the most significant clusters appeared to be linked to common viral pathogens. One variant, a missense change in DCLRE1C, was linked in a later analysis to TCR beta V- and J-gene trimming.

This TCR was recovered from a woman aged 45 to 65 in good health and CMV-seronegative. The chain carries TRBV7-2 and TRBJ2-1, with D tentatively TRBD1 (6 bases). The specimen sequenced was PBMCs. The DNA for the CDR3 is TGTGCCAGCAGCTTGCGACAGGCGTGGGAGCAGTTCTTC. Translating it yields CASSLRQAWEQFF.